This T cell receptor (beta chain) was observed in a study of vaccination and CD4 T cells after COVID-19 (dated by TCRdb to 2021 to 2024). About the investigation overall: Every convalescent patient had a positive nasal swab PCR test for SARS-CoV-2, with mild disease in 9 or 10 patients and severe disease in one. The convalescent cohort comprised six males and four females, including two Hispanic individuals, seven Caucasians, two Asians and one multiracial person. Each participant got two doses of either the Pfizer-BioNTech BNT162b2 vaccine (n=8) or the Moderna mRNA-1273 vaccine (n=2). Post-COVID blood samples from convalescent patients were collected a median of roughly 100 days after diagnosis, with a range of roughly 35 to 180 days. Post-vaccine blood samples were collected a median of approximately 72 days after the second vaccine dose, ranging from roughly 13 to 250 days. For stimulating the cultures, overlapping spike peptide pools were used, derived from SARS-CoV-2 as well as from the common cold coronaviruses HCoV-NL63, HCoV-OC43 and HCoV-229E. As controls, cultures received a CEFX viral epitope pool (the positive control), an HIV-1 Nef peptide pool (the negative control), or no peptide at all. The spike-specific CD4+ TCR repertoire was compared before and after mRNA vaccination in approximately ten COVID-19 convalescent patients and a handful of infection-naive healthy vaccine recipients. The paper's findings and limits, for the study overall: The number of convalescent patients in the study was relatively small, and the study did not examine early timepoints following natural infection. Among convalescent patients, a median about 90% of the SARS-CoV-2-reactive clones seen after vaccination appeared only after vaccination, which suggests priming specific to the vaccine. The median count of SARS-CoV-2-reactive clonotypes went up from about 23 after infection to 38 after vaccination, although the change was not significant. Of the vaccine-specific clones found in convalescent patients, nearly all (304 of 307) were mono-reactive for SARS-CoV-2 spike instead of being cross-reactive with common cold coronaviruses.

This specimen's treatment or condition label, interpreted: approximately 9-day PBMC culture with coronavirus spike peptide pools or control peptides (ViraFEST assay). The study used the ViraFEST assay, which expanded antigen-specific T cells with peptide pools and then identified expanded clonotypes by TCR sequencing. The convalescent patients' positive SARS-CoV-2 PCR tests were from March to December 2020, which was before the Alpha, Beta and Delta variants emerged in the United States. Each well held some 2 million PBMCs cultured with about 9.8 ug/ml peptide pools in IMDM containing 5% human AB serum and approximately 10 IU/ml IL-2. On days 3 and 7, half of the culture medium was replaced with fresh IL-2-containing medium. CD4+ T cells were isolated after about nine days of culture through negative selection using the EasySep CD4+ T cell isolation kit. Ficoll-Paque Plus gradient centrifugation was used to isolate PBMCs from whole blood, and the isolated PBMCs were then either used fresh or cryopreserved at -140C. In general, triplicate wells were set up for every culture condition.

From V the trimming removes 6 bases and from J it removes 6 bases, while the gene matches leave 3 bases of the junction unaccounted for. CDR3 length: 12 amino acids, cysteine to phenylalanine. The read is trimmed to its CDR3 DNA, 36 bases read in frame from base 1. The CDR1 and CDR2 encoded by the germline V gene (reference sequence) are DFQATT and SNEGSKA. The method was PCR. DNA from cultured CD4+ T cells underwent TCR sequencing with the Oncomine TCR Beta short-read assay at the Johns Hopkins FTIC core. Genomic DNA was extracted from the cultured CD4+ T cells with the QIAamp micro DNA kit. Oncomine TCR Beta libraries from cultured CD4+ T cells were pooled with unique dual indexes and sequenced on an Illumina iSeq 100. The study's own analysis went as follows. Non-productive sequences were filtered out, and CDR3s that did not start with C, did not end with F or W, or were shorter than 7 amino acids were discarded. The MANAFEST web application identified antigen-specific clonotypes by comparing peptide-stimulated wells against reference wells and other culture wells. For a clone to be called positive, the clone needed an FDR below 0.05, an odds ratio above 5, and a productive frequency above 0.1% in at least two of three replicate wells. Cross-reactive clonotypes were defined as significantly expanded in both SARS-CoV-2 spike wells and at least one common cold coronavirus spike condition. Similarity between CDR3 sequences was evaluated in R version 3.6.1 using Levenshtein distances (stringdist) and unrooted phylogenetic trees (ape). TCRdb passed the public sequencing reads through fastp at Q25 and MiXCR, retaining productive beta sequences. Here each entry gathers all rows of one CDR3 protein and keeps the most common genes and DNA. The V and J calls were determined by TCRdb, not by the authors. For this sample there are about 8,500 distinct CDR3 sequences; about three fifths appear just once. The top ten constitute roughly 24% of the sample.

Of note for this clonotype: Its cognate antigen has yet to be identified. The sample holds no much larger clone one base away, and base qualities are not on file.

Sequences were obtained from CD4+ T cells from blood, cultured in vitro. This chain joins TRBV20-1 to TRBJ2-7; 12 junctional bases match TRBD1. The sequence was collected from a human donor who had recovered from COVID-19. The nucleotides are TGCAGTGCGGGACAGGGGGCTCTCGAGCAGTACTTC. Its coded protein is CSAGQGALEQYF.